This T cell receptor beta chain was recovered during a study of T cell changes during pregnancy in multiple sclerosis. In this sample, this clone turned up a few times. Between the trimmed V and J ends, which lost 0 bases and 8 bases, there was a span of 10 bases. This CDR3 is built from 13 residues. The germline CDR1 and CDR2 sequences are MNHEY and SVGAGI. TCRdb keeps only in-frame clones here, not all; method: immunoSEQ multiplex PCR. The sample gives roughly 110,000 clones, around 90% of which show up once; around 1.6% is in the top ten. The sequence derives from a female donor with multiple sclerosis, enrolled in a pregnancy study. The gene calls are TRBV6-5 and TRBJ1-2; D remains ambiguous. Sequenced here: peripheral blood, sampled before pregnancy. CDR3 residues: CASSYSGEGGYTF. The CDR3, as DNA: TGTGCCAGCAGTTACTCTGGGGAGGGCGGCTACACCTTC.